One sample yielded the 28 T cell receptor beta chains listed below, sequenced in a study of graft-versus-host responses after intestinal transplantation. These TCRs' antigens remain unknown. The method was immunoSEQ multiplex PCR; TCRdb's version includes in-frame clones alone and lacks a portion of them. The repertoire holds over 100,000 clones, with roughly 93% as singletons. Sequenced material: unstimulated CD4+ T cells sorted from spleen or lymph node cells, taken before intestinal transplant. Receptors were obtained from a human donor who received an intestinal transplant.

The chain links TRBV28 to TRBJ2-7, with 11 bases identical to TRBD2. There are 15 residues in the CDR3. CDR1 and CDR2 (germline): MDHEN, SYDVKM. V lost 2 bases, J lost 5 bases, and 5 bases stayed unmatched. CDR3 nucleotide sequence: TGTGCCAGCAGTTTAAGTATGGGACTAGCGGACGAGCAGTACTTC. Its translation: CASSLSMGLADEQYF.

This chain joins TRBV18 and TRBJ2-2, with D perhaps TRBD1 or TRBD2 (5 bases each). Trimming pared 5 bases from V and 6 bases from J, leaving 19 bases between. The CDR3 loop spans 16 amino acids. Germline CDR1 reads KGHSH; CDR2 reads LQKENI. The CDR3 region is CASSIGTDVGAGELFF. The CDR3, as DNA: TGTGCCAGCTCAATCGGGACCGACGTGGGTGCCGGGGAGCTGTTTTTT.

This clone was seen only once. This chain connects TRBV6-5 to TRBJ2-7; the D is unclear. CDR1 is MNHEY and CDR2 is SVGAGI in the germline V gene. This CDR3 contains 12 residues. V was shortened by 6 bases and J by 3 bases, with 9 bases between the two germline ends. In DNA, the CDR3 is TGTGCCAGCAGCCACCCCAACTACGAGCAGTACTTC. Its translation is CASSHPNYEQYF.

The chain carries TRBV25-1 and TRBJ2-5; 7 nucleotides match TRBD1. The CDR3 runs 15 residues. CDR1 is MGHDK, CDR2 SYGVNS, per germline. The V segment lost 3 bases and the J segment 5 bases; nucleotides outside the gene matches: 9. DNA of the CDR3: TGTGCCAGCAGTGATCTTGGGACAGTCGTGGAGACCCAGTACTTC. This translates into CASSDLGTVVETQYF. The whole variable domain, remainder taken from reference TRBV25-1 and TRBJ2-5, is EADIYQTPRYLVIGTGKKITLECSQTMGHDKMYWYQQDPGMELHLIHYSYGVNSTEKGDLSSESTVSRIRTEHFPLTLESARPSHTSQYLCASSDLGTVVETQYFGPGTRLLVL.

V and J are TRBV25-1 and TRBJ2-5; D remains unclear. In germline, CDR1 is MGHDK, CDR2 SYGVNS. CDR3 size: 11 residues. With 8 bases removed from V and 1 base from J, the gap between germline ends came to 5 bases. The CDR3 nucleotides read TGTGCCAGCCAGTCCCAAGAGACCCAGTACTTC. Protein sequence: CASQSQETQYF.

The rearrangement joins TRBV30 to TRBJ2-7; perhaps TRBD2 as D (5 bases). V was pared by 6 bases and J by 3 bases, with 6 bases between. The CDR3 covers 10 residues. Germline CDR1 reads GTSNPN; CDR2 reads SVGIG (reference sequence). This CDR3 reads CACGDYEQYF. For the CDR3, the DNA is TGTGCCTGCGGGGACTACGAGCAGTACTTC.

The DNA of the CDR3 is TGTGCCAGCACTCTAAAGGGGGGGGGCTACGAGCAGTACTTC. It translates to CASTLKGGGYEQYF. This chain connects TRBV6-1 to TRBJ2-5; maybe TRBD2 (7 bases). The assigned J gene may be wrong: the sequence end matches TRBJ2-7 better. The CDR3 covers 14 residues. Germline loops: CDR1 MNHNS, CDR2 SASEGT.

This clone was seen a handful of times. The rearrangement links TRBV7-9 to TRBJ2-1; 8 bases align to TRBD1. CDR3 length equals 15 residues. Looked up from germline, CDR1 is SEHNR and CDR2 is FQNEAQ (reference sequence). Trimming cost V 1 base and J 6 bases; bases outside gene matches: 5. CDR3 bases: TGTGCCAGCAGCTTAGGGACAGGGCCCTCCAATGAGCAGTTCTTC. This gives the protein CASSLGTGPSNEQFF.

This clone was found once. The chain couples TRBV28 to TRBJ2-5; perhaps TRBD2 as D (5 bases). Germline lookup yields CDR1 MDHEN and CDR2 SYDVKM. Trimming shortened V by 3 bases and J by 6 bases, and 17 bases separated the two germline ends. This CDR3 has 15 residues. CDR3 region: CASSLVGSNVKTQYF. The DNA of the CDR3 is TGTGCCAGCAGTTTGGTAGGGAGTAATGTGAAGACCCAGTACTTC.

The gene calls are TRBV7-9 and TRBJ1-5; 9 nucleotides agree with TRBD1. There are 16 residues in the CDR3. Germline loops: CDR1 SEHNR, CDR2 FQNEAQ (reference sequence). V lost 4 bases, J lost 4 bases, and 8 bases stayed unmatched. The CDR3 region has the DNA TGTGCCAGCAGCTACACAGGGGGCGAGGAGAATCAGCCCCAGCATTTT. Amino acid sequence: CASSYTGGEENQPQHF.

The chain recombines TRBV30 with TRBJ1-1, with D perhaps matching TRBD1 (6 bases). The CDR3 sequence is 13 residues long. Germline assignment: CDR1 GTSNPN and CDR2 SVGIG (reference sequence). V gave up 8 bases and J gave up 1 base, with 14 bases separating them. The CDR3 sequence is CAVSKGGNTEAFF. DNA for the CDR3: TGTGCCGTCTCTAAAGGGGGGAACACTGAAGCTTTCTTT.

The chain uses TRBV5-1 and TRBJ2-1; D ambiguous. V lost 0 bases and J lost 2, with 9 bases in between. CDR3 length: 15 amino acids. Germline V gene lookup returns CDR1 SGHRS and CDR2 YFSETQ. CDR3 nucleotide sequence: TGCGCCAGCAGCTTGGTGGGATCTACCTACAATGAGCAGTTCTTC. Translated: CASSLVGSTYNEQFF.

The chain joins TRBV30 to TRBJ2-2; D is uncertain. Germline CDR1 GTSNPN, CDR2 SVGIG (reference sequence). V lost 2 bases, J lost 7 bases, and 11 bases lay in between. The CDR3 is made up of 13 amino acids. The CDR3 sequence: CAWSRRLIGELFF. As DNA, the CDR3 is TGTGCCTGGAGTAGGCGGTTGATCGGGGAGCTGTTTTTT.

This clone was counted a single time. One junction end does not reproduce the germline sequence, and a read error may be involved. This chain joins TRBV5-1 and TRBJ1-1; D perhaps matches TRBD1 (5 bases). The CDR3 length is 13 residues. Per germline, CDR1 SGHRS and CDR2 YFSETQ. In nucleotides, the CDR3 is TGCGCCAGCAGCTTGGAACAGGACACAGAAGCTTTCTTT. Translation: CASSLEQDTEAFF.

The rearrangement joins TRBV7-8 to TRBJ2-6; tentative D call: TRBD2 (5 bases). This CDR3 has 16 residues. CDR1 is SGHVS and CDR2 is FQNEAQ in the germline V gene. With 1 base removed from V and 0 bases from J, the gap between germline ends came to 7 bases. The CDR3 DNA reads as TGTGCCAGCAGCTTAGTCGGGAACTCTGGGGCCAACGTCCTGACTTTC. Its translation is CASSLVGNSGANVLTF. Together with reference TRBV7-8 and TRBJ2-6, the CDR3 gives the full variable domain: GAGVSQSPRYKVAKRGQDVALRCDPISGHVSLFWYQQALGQGPEFLTYFQNEAQLDKSGLPSDRFFAERPEGSVSTLKIQRTQQEDSAVYLCASSLVGNSGANVLTFGAGSRLTVL.

This chain connects TRBV6-1 to TRBJ2-7, with 8 bases matching TRBD2. The CDR3 extends over 15 amino acids. V shed 5 bases, J shed 1 base, and the junction held 7 bases outside the gene matches. Germline loops: CDR1 MNHNS, CDR2 SASEGT. CDR3 coding DNA: TGTGCCAGCAGTCGCCTTGGGACTAGATCCTACGAGCAGTACTTC. This translates into CASSRLGTRSYEQYF.

V and J are TRBV18 and TRBJ2-1; D possibly uses TRBD1 or TRBD2 (6 bases each). V was clipped by 3 bases and J by 8 bases, with 14 bases between them. From germline, CDR1 is KGHSH and CDR2 LQKENI. The CDR3 is 14 amino acids. The CDR3 loop is CASSPKPGGHEQFF. The CDR3, as DNA: TGTGCCAGCTCACCGAAACCCGGGGGCCATGAGCAGTTCTTC.

The V call is TRBV14, the J call TRBJ1-2, with D perhaps TRBD1 (6 bases). This CDR3 is 13 amino acids long. Per germline, CDR1 SGHDN and CDR2 FVKESK. Deletions cut 1 base from V and 7 bases from J, with 10 bases between. Written as DNA, the CDR3 is TGTGCCAGCAGCCAAGTAGCGGGGGCTGGCTACACCTTC. This translates into CASSQVAGAGYTF. The whole variable domain, remainder taken from reference TRBV14 and TRBJ1-2, is EAGVTQFPSHSVIEKGQTVTLRCDPISGHDNLYWYRRVMGKEIKFLLHFVKESKQDESGMPNNRFLAERTGGTYSTLKVQPAELEDSGVYFCASSQVAGAGYTFGSGTRLTVV.

This chain joins TRBV6-5 and TRBJ2-5, with TRBD2 matching 16 bases. The CDR3 runs 16 residues. CDR1 is MNHEY, CDR2 SVGAGI, per germline. Germline trimming cut 2 bases from V and 4 bases from J; bases unmatched to any gene: 1. The CDR3 DNA reads TGTGCCAGCAGTTACGGGACTAGCGGGAGGGGAGAGACCCAGTACTTC. Translation gives CASSYGTSGRGETQYF.

The V and J genes are TRBV4-1 and TRBJ1-4; D is unclear. The CDR3 covers 15 residues. Germline V lookup: CDR1 MGHRA, CDR2 YSYEKL. Trimming shortened V by 6 bases and J by 7 bases, and 18 bases separated the two germline ends. In nucleotides, the CDR3 is TGCGCCAGCAGAACCCCTTCGGCGGGCGGTGAAAAACTGTTTTTT. Protein sequence: CASRTPSAGGEKLFF.

The CDR3 bases are TGTGCCAGCAAGCTGCCCTTAATCTACAATGAGCAGTTCTTC. Translation: CASKLPLIYNEQFF. The chain links TRBV2 to TRBJ2-1; D is unclear. This CDR3 is built from 14 residues. Germline loops: CDR1 SNHLY, CDR2 FYNNEI. The V and J ends lost 7 bases and 3 bases respectively, with 13 bases between them.

The CDR3 protein is CASSRVTGELFF. In nucleotides, the CDR3 is TGTGCCAGCAGCCGGGTCACCGGGGAGCTGTTTTTT. The rearrangement links TRBV5-6 to TRBJ2-2, with no clear D. CDR3 length: 12 residues. Germline-derived CDR1 and CDR2 are SGHDT and YYEEEE. Trimming took off 4 bases at V and 4 bases at J, with 5 bases between the two ends. The variable domain in full, completed from reference TRBV5-6 and TRBJ2-2, reads DAGVTQSPTHLIKTRGQQVTLRCSPKSGHDTVSWYQQALGQGPQFIFQYYEEEERQRGNFPDRFSGHQFPNYSSELNVNALLLGDSALYLCASSRVTGELFFGEGSRLTVL.

The chain carries TRBV18 and TRBJ2-2; D is perhaps TRBD1 (5 bases). The CDR3 sequence is 16 residues long. V shed 1 base and J shed 2 bases, with 11 bases lying between them. Germline CDR1 and CDR2: KGHSH and LQKENI. The CDR3 region has the DNA TGTGCCAGCTCACCACTAGGACACCGCAACACCGGGGAGCTGTTTTTT. Residues: CASSPLGHRNTGELFF.

The rearrangement links TRBV6-5 to TRBJ2-7, with 10 bases that match TRBD2. The CDR3 spans 14 residues. Germline values: CDR1 MNHEY, CDR2 SVGAGI. V lost 4 bases to trimming and J lost 6 bases; unmatched junction nucleotides: 6. The CDR3 spells CASSSGLAASEQYF. CDR3 nucleotides: TGTGCCAGCAGTTCAGGACTAGCGGCTTCCGAGCAGTACTTC.

A single count supports this clone. The chain combines TRBV9 with TRBJ2-3; D unresolved. V was cut by 3 bases and J by 2 bases, with 19 bases left in between. This CDR3 has 17 residues. From germline, CDR1 is SGDLS and CDR2 YYNGEE. The CDR3 DNA sequence: TGTGCCAGCAGCGCAGCGTTGGGCAGTAGGGTCACAGATACGCAGTATTTT. As protein: CASSAALGSRVTDTQYF. The full variable domain, in which reference TRBV9 and TRBJ2-3 provide the parts outside the CDR3, is DSGVTQTPKHLITATGQRVTLRCSPRSGDLSVYWYQQSLDQGLQFLIQYYNGEERAKGNILERFSAQQFPDLHSELNLSSLELGDSALYFCASSAALGSRVTDTQYFGPGTRLTVL.

As to this clone: Relative to the germline gene, one junction end is altered; a read error may explain this. Written as DNA, the CDR3 is TGTGCCACGCGCTATTTACAGGGGAACACCGGGGAGCTGGTTTTT. This encodes CATRYLQGNTGELVF. V gene TRBV6-1 combines with J gene TRBJ2-2; 7 bases are a match to TRBD1. Looked up from germline, CDR1 is MNHNS and CDR2 is SASEGT. The CDR3 sequence is 15 residues long.

The gene calls are TRBV28 and TRBJ2-1; 8 bases line up with TRBD2. J gave up 11 bases and V 7 bases, and 16 bases lay outside the gene matches. Germline CDR1 is MDHEN and CDR2 is SYDVKM. This CDR3 has 15 amino acids. Here the CDR3 DNA reads TGTGCCAGCAACGTCGCTAGCGGGTCTCTATCCAAGCAGTTCTTC. This codes for CASNVASGSLSKQFF.

V usage is TRBV10-3 and J usage is TRBJ2-7; D gene unclear. Germline V gene lookup returns CDR1 ENHRY and CDR2 SYGVKD. Between the trimmed V and J ends, which lost 5 bases and 5 bases, there was a span of 10 bases. The CDR3 is 12 amino acids. The CDR3 region is CAISLFKHEQYF. The CDR3 DNA reads as TGTGCCATCAGTCTCTTTAAACACGAGCAGTACTTC.